Following are 13 T cell receptor beta chains from one sample sequenced in a study of PD-1 blockade in classical Hodgkin lymphoma. Produced via immunoSEQ multiplex PCR; TCRdb's table is partial and in-frame only. The table lists 38,000 or so clones, more than 65% of them singletons. Relapses following autologous stem cell transplantation were seen in all patients, with brentuximab vedotin exposure varying. Sequenced here: peripheral blood mononuclear cells (PBMCs), sampled before the second cycle of nivolumab. The source is a human donor with classical Hodgkin lymphoma.

The chain joins TRBV9 to TRBJ1-2; D is possibly TRBD1 (6 bases). V gave up 0 bases and J gave up 1 base, with 19 bases separating them. The germline V gene has CDR1 SGDLS and CDR2 YYNGEE. This CDR3 is built from 18 residues. This CDR3 is CASSVGIGRQESNYGYTF. In nucleotides, the CDR3 is TGTGCCAGCAGCGTAGGTATAGGACGACAGGAAAGTAACTATGGCTACACCTTC.

The genes are TRBV2 and TRBJ1-5; D call uncertain. This CDR3 region has 15 residues. V was trimmed by 2 bases and J by 7 bases, leaving 15 bases between them. Per the germline V gene, CDR1 is SNHLY and CDR2 is FYNNEI. CDR3 coding DNA: TGTGCCAGCAGTGAATTCGGAGGCCCAACGCAGCCCCAGCATTTT. Amino acids: CASSEFGGPTQPQHF.

This clone occurred a few times. The chain combines TRBV5-1 with TRBJ1-1; D ambiguous. CDR1 is SGHRS and CDR2 is YFSETQ in the germline V gene. CDR3 length: 13 residues. Trimming shortened V by 0 bases and J by 0 bases, and 3 bases separated the two germline ends. The DNA of the CDR3 is TGCGCCAGCAGCTTGGTTCTGAACACTGAAGCTTTCTTT. Translation gives CASSLVLNTEAFF.

This clone came up once. V and J are TRBV4-3 and TRBJ1-2; 7 bases line up with TRBD1. Germline V gene sequence: CDR1 LGHNA, CDR2 YSLEER. The CDR3 runs 15 residues. The V segment lost 2 bases and the J segment 5 bases; nucleotides outside the gene matches: 8. CDR3 bases: TGCGCCAGCAGCCAACAGACAGGGATAGGGTATGGCTACACCTTC. Translated, it gives CASSQQTGIGYGYTF.

V is TRBV7-9 and J is TRBJ2-1; D uncertain. The CDR3 has 13 amino acids. CDR1 and CDR2 from the germline V gene are SEHNR and FQNEAQ (reference sequence). Trimming took off 0 bases at V and 7 bases at J, with 7 bases between the two ends. The CDR3 sequence: CASSLAWGNEQFF. CDR3 DNA: TGTGCCAGCAGCTTAGCGTGGGGAAATGAGCAGTTCTTC.

The gene calls are TRBV29-1 and TRBJ2-3; TRBD2 might be the D (5 bases). Trimming left V 6 bases short and J 2 bases short, with 15 bases between. Germline CDR1 is SQVTM and CDR2 is ANQGSEA. The CDR3 spans 14 residues. The CDR3 DNA sequence: TGCAGCGTGGCGAGTGGGAGTACCACAGATACGCAGTATTTT. Translated: CSVASGSTTDTQYF.

The V call is TRBV5-6, the J call TRBJ2-5; D gene uncertain. The CDR3 consists of 12 residues. Germline V gives CDR1 SGHDT, CDR2 YYEEEE. V was pared by 1 base and J by 4 bases, with 5 bases between. The CDR3 loop reads CASSLNVETQYF. The CDR3 DNA reads TGTGCCAGCAGCTTGAACGTAGAGACCCAGTACTTC.

This chain's CDR3 is CASPDGTSLLDEQFF. CDR3 DNA sequence: TGTGCCAGCCCGGACGGGACTAGCCTGCTCGATGAGCAGTTCTTC. The J gene is TRBJ2-1, the V gene TRBV6-1; 9 nucleotides match TRBD2. Germline V gene lookup returns CDR1 MNHNS and CDR2 SASEGT. V lost 8 bases and J lost 8; bases outside the gene matches: 13. This CDR3 contains 15 residues.

The chain recombines TRBV7-3 with TRBJ1-1, with D hard to call. V was pared by 2 bases and J by 2 bases, with 6 bases between. The germline V gene has CDR1 SGHTA and CDR2 FQGTGA. The CDR3 extends over 13 amino acids. Written as DNA, the CDR3 is TGTGCCAGCAGCTTACAGCTCAACACTGAAGCTTTCTTT. It is translated as CASSLQLNTEAFF.

The V and J genes are TRBV11-2 and TRBJ2-1; D perhaps matches TRBD1 (5 bases). The CDR3 consists of 15 residues. Germline CDR1 SGHAT, CDR2 FQNNGV. Between the trimmed V and J ends, which lost 5 bases and 1 base, there was a span of 12 bases. The CDR3 sequence: CASSRITGSYNEQFF. As DNA, the CDR3 is TGTGCCAGCAGCCGTATCACAGGTTCCTACAATGAGCAGTTCTTC.

The V gene is TRBV19, the J gene TRBJ1-6; tentatively, D is TRBD1 (5 bases). V was clipped by 3 bases and J by 5 bases, with 8 bases between them. Per germline, CDR1 LNHDA and CDR2 SQIVND (reference sequence). The CDR3 totals 14 residues. The CDR3: CASSMRQNNSPLHF. Here the CDR3 DNA reads TGTGCCAGTAGTATGAGACAGAATAATTCACCCCTCCACTTT.

The J gene is TRBJ2-7, the V gene TRBV7-2; 9 bases match TRBD1. Germline loops: CDR1 SGHTA, CDR2 FQGNSA. V was clipped by 5 bases and J by 6 bases; unmatched bases: 11. The CDR3 is 15 residues long. CDR3 coding DNA: TGTGCCAGCAGCAATCGACAGGGGGGAATTGGCGAGCAGTACTTC. This codes for CASSNRQGGIGEQYF.

This clone was detected a few times. The chain has TRBV28 and TRBJ1-3; D might be TRBD1 (6 bases). CDR3 length: 15 amino acids. Germline CDR1 and CDR2: MDHEN and SYDVKM. V was trimmed by 2 bases and J by 4 bases, leaving 12 bases between them. DNA of the CDR3: TGTGCCAGCAGTTTAGGACAGAGAACAGGAAACACCATATATTTT. It specifies CASSLGQRTGNTIYF.